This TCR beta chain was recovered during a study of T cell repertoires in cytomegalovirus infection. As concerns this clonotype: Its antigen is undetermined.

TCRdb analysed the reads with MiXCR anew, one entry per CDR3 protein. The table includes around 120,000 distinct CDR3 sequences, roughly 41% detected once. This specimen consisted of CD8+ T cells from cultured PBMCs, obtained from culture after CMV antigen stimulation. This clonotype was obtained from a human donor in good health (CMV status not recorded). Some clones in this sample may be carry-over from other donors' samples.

The CDR3 loop reads CASSRLDTQYF. The DNA for the CDR3 is TGTGCCAGCAGTCGCCTTGATACGCAGTATTTT. The rearrangement uses TRBV28 and TRBJ2-3; no clear D gene. With 5 bases removed from V and 6 bases from J, the gap between germline ends came to 6 bases. There are 11 residues in the CDR3. Germline V gene sequence: CDR1 MDHEN, CDR2 SYDVKM.